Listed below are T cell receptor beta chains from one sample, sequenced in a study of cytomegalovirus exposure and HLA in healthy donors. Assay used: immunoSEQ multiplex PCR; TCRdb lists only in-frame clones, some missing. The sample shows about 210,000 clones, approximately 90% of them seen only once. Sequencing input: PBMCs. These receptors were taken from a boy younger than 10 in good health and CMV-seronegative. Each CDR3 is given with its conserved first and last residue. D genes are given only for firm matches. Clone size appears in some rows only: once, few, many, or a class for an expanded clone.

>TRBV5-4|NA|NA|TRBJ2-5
TGTGCCAGCAGCGGCGGGACAGAGGGGACCCAGTACTTC
CASSGGTEGTQYF
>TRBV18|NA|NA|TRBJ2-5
TGTGCCAGCTCACCGGAGGGAGGCGTCGGGCAGACCCAGTACTTC
CASSPEGGVGQTQYF
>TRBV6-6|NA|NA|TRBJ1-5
TGTGCCAGCAGTTACGTAAGCAGCAATCAGCCCCAGCATTTT
CASSYVSSNQPQHF
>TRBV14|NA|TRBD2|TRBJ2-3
TGTGCCAGCAGCCAGGGGACTAGCGGGGGCCCTAGTAGCACAGATACGCAGTATTTT
CASSQGTSGGPSSTDTQYF
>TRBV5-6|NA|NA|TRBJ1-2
TGTGCCAGCAGCTTGATGGGGCTGGATAACTATGGCTACACCTTC
CASSLMGLDNYGYTF
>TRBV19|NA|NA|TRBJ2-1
TGTGCCAGTAGCTTCAATGAGCAGTTCTTC
CASSFNEQFF
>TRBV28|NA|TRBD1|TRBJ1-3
TGTGCCAGCTATAATTTCGGACAGGGTACTGGAAACACCATATATTTT
CASYNFGQGTGNTIYF
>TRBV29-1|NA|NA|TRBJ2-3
TGCAGCGTTATGGCGCCCGCAGGGGATACGCAGTATTTT
CSVMAPAGDTQYF
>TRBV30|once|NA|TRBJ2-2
TGTGCCTGGAGCGGGTCCAACACCGGGGAGCTGTTTTTT
CAWSGSNTGELFF
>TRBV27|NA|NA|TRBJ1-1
TGTGCCAGCAGCTTCCTCGGGTTAGGGAACACTGAAGCTTTCTTT
CASSFLGLGNTEAFF
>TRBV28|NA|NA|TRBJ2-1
TGTGCCAGCAGTTTATTAGGGGGAAATGAGCAGTTCTTC
CASSLLGGNEQFF
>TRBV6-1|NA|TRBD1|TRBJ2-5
TGTGCCAGCAGTGAGAACGGACAGGGACAAGAGACCCAGTACTTC
CASSENGQGQETQYF
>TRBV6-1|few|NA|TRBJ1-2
TGTGCCAGCGGACAGCTTAACTATGGCTACACCTTC
CASGQLNYGYTF
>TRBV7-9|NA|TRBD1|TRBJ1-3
TGTGCCAGCAGCTTGGGGACAGATGGAAACACCATATATTTT
CASSLGTDGNTIYF
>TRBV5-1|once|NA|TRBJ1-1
TGCGCCAGCAGCCTCAGGGGTGTGAACACTGAAGCTTTCTTT
CASSLRGVNTEAFF
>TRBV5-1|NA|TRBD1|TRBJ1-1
TGCGCCAGCAGCTTCGGGACAGGGGGTTCTGAATCGCCCATAACTGAAGCTTTCTTT
CASSFGTGGSESPITEAFF
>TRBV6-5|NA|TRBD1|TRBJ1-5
TGTGCCAGCAGTGAACAGGGGTTCCAGCCCCAGCATTTT
CASSEQGFQPQHF
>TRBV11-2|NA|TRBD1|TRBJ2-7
TGTGCCAGCAGCTTGGGACAGGGGGCCGAGCAGTACTTC
CASSLGQGAEQYF
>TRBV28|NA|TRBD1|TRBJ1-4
TGTGCCAGCAGCCGGGACAGGGCTTCAACTAATGAAAAACTGTTTTTT
CASSRDRASTNEKLFF
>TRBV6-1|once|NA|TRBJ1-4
TGTGCCAGCAGTTCCCTACCACGGACTGAAGATCCGATTTTT
CASSSLPRTEDPIF